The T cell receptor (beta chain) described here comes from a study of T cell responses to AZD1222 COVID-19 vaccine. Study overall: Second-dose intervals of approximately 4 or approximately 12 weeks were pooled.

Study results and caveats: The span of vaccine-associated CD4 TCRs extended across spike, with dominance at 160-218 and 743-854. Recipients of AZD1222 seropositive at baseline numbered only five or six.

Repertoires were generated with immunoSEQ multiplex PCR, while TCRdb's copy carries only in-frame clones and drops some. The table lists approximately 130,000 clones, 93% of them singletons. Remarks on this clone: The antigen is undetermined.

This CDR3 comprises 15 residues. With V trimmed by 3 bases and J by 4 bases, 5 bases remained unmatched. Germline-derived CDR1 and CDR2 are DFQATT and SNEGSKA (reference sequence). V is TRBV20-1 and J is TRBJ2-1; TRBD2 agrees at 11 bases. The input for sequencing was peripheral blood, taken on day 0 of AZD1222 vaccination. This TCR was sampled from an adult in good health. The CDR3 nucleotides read TGCAGTGCTAGTGGGGCTAGCGGGGGGTACAATGAGCAGTTCTTC. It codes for CSASGASGGYNEQFF.